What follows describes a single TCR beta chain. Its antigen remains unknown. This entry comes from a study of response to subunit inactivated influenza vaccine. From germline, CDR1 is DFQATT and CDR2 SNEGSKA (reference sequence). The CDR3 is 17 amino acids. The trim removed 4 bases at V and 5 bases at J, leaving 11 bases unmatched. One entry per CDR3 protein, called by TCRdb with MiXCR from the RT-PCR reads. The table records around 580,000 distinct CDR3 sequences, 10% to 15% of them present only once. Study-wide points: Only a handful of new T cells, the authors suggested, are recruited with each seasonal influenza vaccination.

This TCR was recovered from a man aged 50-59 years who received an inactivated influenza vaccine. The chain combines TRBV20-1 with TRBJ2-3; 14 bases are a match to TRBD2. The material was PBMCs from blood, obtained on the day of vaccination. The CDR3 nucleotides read TGCAGTGCTATCAAACCGGGACTAGCGGGAGTGTTAGATACGCAGTATTTT. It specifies CSAIKPGLAGVLDTQYF.